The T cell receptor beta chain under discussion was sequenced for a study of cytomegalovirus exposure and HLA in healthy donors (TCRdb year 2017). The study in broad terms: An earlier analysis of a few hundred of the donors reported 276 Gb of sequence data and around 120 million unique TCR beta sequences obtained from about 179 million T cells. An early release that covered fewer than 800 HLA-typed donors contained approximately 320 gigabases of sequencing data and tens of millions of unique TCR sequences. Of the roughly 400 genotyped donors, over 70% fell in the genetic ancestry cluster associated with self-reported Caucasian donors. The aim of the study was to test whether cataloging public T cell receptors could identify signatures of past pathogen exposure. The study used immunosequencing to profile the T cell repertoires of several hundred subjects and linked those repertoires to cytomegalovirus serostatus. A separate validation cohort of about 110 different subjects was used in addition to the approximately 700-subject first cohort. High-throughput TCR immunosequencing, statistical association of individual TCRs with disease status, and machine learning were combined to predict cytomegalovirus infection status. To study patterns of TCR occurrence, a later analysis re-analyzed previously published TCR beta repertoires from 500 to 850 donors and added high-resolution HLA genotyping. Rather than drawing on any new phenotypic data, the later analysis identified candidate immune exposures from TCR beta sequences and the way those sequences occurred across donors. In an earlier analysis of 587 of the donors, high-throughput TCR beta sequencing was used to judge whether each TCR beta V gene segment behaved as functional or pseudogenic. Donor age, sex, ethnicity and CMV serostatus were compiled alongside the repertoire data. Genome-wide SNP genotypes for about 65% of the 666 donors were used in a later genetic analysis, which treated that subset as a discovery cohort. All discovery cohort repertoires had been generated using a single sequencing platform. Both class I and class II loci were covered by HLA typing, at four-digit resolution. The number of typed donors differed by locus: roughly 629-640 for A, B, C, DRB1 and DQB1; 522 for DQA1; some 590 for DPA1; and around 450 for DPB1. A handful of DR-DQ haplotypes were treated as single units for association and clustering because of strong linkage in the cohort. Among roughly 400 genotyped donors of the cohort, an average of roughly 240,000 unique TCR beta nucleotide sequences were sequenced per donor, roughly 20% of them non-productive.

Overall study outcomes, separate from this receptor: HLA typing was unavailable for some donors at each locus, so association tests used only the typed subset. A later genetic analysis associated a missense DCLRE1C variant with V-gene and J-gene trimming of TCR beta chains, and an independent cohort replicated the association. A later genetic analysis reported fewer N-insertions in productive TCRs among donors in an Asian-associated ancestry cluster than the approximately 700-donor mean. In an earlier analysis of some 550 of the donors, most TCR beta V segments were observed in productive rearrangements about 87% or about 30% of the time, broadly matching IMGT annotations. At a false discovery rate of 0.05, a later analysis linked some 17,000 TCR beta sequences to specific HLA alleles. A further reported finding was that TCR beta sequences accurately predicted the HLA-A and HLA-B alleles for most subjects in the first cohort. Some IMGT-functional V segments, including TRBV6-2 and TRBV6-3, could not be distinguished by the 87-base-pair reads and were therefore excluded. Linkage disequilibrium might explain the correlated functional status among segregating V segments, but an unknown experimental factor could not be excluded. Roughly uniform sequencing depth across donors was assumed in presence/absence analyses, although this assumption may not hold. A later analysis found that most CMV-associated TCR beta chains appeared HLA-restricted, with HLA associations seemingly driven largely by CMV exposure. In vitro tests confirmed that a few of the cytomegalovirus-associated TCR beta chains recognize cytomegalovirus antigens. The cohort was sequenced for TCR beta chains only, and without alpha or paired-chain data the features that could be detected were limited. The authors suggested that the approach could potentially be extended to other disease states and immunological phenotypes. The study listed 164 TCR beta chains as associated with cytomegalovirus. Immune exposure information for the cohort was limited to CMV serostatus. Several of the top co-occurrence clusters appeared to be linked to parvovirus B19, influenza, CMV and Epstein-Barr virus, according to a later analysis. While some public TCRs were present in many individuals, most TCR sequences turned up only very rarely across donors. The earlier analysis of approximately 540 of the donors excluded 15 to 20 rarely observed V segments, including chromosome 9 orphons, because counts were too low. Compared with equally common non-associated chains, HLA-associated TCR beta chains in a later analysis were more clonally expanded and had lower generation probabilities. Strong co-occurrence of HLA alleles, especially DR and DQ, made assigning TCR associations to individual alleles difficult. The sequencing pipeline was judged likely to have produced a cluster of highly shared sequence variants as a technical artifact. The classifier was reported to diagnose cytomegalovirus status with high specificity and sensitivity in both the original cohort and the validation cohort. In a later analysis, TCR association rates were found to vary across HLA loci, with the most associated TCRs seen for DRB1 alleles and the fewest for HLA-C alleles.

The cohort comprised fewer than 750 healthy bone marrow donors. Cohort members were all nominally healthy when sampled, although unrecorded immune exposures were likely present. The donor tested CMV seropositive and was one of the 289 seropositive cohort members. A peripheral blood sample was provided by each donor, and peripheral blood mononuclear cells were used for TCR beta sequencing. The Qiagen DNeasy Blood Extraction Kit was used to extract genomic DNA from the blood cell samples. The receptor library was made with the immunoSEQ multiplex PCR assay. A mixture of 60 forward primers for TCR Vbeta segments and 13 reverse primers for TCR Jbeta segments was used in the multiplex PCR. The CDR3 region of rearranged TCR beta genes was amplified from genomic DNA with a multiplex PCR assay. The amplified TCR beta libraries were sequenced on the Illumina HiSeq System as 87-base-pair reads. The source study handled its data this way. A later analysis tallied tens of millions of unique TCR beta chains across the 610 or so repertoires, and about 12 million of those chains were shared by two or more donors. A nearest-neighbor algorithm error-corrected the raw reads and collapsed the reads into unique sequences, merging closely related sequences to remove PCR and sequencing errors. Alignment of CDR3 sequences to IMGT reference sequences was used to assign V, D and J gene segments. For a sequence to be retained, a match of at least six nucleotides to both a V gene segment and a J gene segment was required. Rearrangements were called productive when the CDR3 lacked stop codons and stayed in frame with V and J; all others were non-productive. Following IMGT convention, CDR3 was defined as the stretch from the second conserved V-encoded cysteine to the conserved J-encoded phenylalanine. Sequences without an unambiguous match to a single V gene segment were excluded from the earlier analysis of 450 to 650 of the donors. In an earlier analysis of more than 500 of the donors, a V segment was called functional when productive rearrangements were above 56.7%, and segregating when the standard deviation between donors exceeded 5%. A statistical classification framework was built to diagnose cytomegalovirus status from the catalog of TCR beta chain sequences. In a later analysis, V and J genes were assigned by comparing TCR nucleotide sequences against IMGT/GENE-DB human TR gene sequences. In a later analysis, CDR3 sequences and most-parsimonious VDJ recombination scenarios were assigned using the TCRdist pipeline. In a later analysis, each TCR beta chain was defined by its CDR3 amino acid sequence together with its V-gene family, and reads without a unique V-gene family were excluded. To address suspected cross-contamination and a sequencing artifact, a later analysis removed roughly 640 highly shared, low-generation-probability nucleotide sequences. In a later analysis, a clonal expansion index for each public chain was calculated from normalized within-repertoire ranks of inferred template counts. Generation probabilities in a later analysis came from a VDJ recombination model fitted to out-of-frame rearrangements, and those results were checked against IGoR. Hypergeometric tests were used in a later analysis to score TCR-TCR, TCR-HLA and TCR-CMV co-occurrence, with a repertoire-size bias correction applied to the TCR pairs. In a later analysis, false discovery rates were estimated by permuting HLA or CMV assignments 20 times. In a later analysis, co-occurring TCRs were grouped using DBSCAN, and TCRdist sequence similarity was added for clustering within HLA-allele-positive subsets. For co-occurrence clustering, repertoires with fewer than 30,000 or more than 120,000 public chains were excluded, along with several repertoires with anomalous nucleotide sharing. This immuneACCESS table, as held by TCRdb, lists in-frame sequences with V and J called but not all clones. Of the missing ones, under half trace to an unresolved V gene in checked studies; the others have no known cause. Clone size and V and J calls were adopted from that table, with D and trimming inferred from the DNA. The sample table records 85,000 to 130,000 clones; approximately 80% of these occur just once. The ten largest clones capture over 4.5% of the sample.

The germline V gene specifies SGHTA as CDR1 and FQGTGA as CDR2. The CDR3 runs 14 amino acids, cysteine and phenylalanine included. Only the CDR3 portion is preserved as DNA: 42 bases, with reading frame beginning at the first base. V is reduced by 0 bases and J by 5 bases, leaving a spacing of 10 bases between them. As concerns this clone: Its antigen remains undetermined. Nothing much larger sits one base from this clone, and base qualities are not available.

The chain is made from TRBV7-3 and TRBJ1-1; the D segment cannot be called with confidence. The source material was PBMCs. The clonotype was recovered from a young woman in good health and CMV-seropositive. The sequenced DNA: TGTGCCAGCAGCTTAACGACAACTTCGACTGAAGCTTTCTTT. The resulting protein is CASSLTTTSTEAFF.